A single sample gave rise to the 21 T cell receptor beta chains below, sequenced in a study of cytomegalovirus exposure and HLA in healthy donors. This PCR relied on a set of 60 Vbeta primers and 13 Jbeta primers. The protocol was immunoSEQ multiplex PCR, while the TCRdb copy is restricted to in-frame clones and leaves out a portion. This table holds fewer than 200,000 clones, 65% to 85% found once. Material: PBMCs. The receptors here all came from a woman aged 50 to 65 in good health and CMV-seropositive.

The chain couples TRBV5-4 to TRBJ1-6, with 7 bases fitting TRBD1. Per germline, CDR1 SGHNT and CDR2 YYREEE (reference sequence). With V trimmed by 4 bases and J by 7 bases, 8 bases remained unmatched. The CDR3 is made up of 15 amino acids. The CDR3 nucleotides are TGTGCCAGCAGCCCCCAACAGGGGACGAATTCACCCCTCCACTTT. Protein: CASSPQQGTNSPLHF.

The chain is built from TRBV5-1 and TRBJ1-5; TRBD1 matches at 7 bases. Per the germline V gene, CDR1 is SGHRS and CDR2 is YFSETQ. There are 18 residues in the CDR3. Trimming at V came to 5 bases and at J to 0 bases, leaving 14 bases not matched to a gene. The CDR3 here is CASSPGTVTPNSNQPQHF. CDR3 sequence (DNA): TGCGCCAGCAGTCCGGGGACAGTCACCCCAAATAGCAATCAGCCCCAGCATTTT.

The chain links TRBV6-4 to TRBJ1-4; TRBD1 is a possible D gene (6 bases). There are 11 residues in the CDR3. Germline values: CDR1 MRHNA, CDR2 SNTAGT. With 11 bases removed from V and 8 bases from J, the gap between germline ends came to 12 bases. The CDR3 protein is CARQGREKLFF. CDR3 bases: TGTGCCCGGCAGGGGCGGGAAAAACTGTTTTTT.

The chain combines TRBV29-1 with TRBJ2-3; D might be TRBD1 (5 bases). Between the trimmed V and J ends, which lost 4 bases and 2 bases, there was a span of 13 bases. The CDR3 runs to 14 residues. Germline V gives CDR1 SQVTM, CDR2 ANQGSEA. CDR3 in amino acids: CSVAIDSFTDTQYF. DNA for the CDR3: TGCAGCGTTGCCATCGACAGTTTCACAGATACGCAGTATTTT.

CDR3 loop: CASSYTGTGSEAFF. As DNA, the CDR3 is TGTGCCAGCAGCTACACCGGGACAGGGAGTGAAGCTTTCTTT. The chain links TRBV13 to TRBJ1-1; 9 bases match TRBD1. The CDR3 loop spans 14 amino acids. The V gene end was trimmed by 4 bases and the J gene end by 7 bases; junction bases not matched to a gene: 7. The germline V gene encodes CDR1 PRHDT and CDR2 FYEKMQ (reference sequence). Full variable domain (missing parts from reference TRBV13 and TRBJ1-1): AAGVIQSPRHLIKEKRETATLKCYPIPRHDTVYWYQQGPGQDPQFLISFYEKMQSDKGSIPDRFSAQQFSDYHSELNMSSLELGDSALYFCASSYTGTGSEAFFGQGTRLTVV.

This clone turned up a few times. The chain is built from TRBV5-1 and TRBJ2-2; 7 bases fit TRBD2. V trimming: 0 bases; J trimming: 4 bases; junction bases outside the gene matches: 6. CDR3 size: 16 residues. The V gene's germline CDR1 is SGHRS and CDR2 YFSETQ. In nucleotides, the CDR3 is TGCGCCAGCAGCTTGGAAGCGGGGACTATCACCGGGGAGCTGTTTTTT. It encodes CASSLEAGTITGELFF.

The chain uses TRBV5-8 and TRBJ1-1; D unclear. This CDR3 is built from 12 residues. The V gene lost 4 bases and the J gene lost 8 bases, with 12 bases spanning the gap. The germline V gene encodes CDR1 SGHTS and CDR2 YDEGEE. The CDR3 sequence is CASSSERVEAFF. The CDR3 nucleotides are TGTGCCAGCAGCAGCGAAAGAGTAGAAGCTTTCTTT.

CDR3 DNA sequence: TGTGCCAGCAGTTTAGCGGGGGGGCACAATGAGCAGTTCTTC. It specifies CASSLAGGHNEQFF. The gene calls are TRBV27 and TRBJ2-1; 9 positions match TRBD2. The J segment lost 5 bases and the V segment lost 2 bases, leaving 1 base of the junction unmatched. The CDR3 sequence is 14 residues long. Germline lookup yields CDR1 MNHEY and CDR2 SMNVEV (reference sequence).

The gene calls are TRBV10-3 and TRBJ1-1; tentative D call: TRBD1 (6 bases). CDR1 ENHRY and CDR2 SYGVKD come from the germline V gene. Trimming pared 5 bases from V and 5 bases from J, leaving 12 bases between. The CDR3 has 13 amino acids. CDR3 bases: TGTGCCATCAGTATACAGGGTTGGACTGAAGCTTTCTTT. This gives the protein CAISIQGWTEAFF.

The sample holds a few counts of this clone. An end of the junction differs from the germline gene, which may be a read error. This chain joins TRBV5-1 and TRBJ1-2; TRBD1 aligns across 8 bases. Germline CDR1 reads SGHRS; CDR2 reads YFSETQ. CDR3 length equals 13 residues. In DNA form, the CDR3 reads TGTGCCAGCATAATACAGGGGGGCTATGGCTACACCTTC. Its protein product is CASIIQGGYGYTF.

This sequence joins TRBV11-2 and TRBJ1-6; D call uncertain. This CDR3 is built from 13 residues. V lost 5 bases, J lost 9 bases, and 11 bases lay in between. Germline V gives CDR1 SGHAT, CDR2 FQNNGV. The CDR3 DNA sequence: TGTGCCAGCAGCCCGAGTGGGAGTTCACCCCTCCACTTT. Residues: CASSPSGSSPLHF.

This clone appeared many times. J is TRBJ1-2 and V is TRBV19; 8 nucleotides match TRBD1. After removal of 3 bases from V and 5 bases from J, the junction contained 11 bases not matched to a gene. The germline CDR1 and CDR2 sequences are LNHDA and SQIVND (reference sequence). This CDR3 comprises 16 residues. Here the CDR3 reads CASSIDGQGPLYGYTF. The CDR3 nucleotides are TGTGCCAGTAGTATTGACGGACAGGGCCCCCTGTATGGCTACACCTTC.

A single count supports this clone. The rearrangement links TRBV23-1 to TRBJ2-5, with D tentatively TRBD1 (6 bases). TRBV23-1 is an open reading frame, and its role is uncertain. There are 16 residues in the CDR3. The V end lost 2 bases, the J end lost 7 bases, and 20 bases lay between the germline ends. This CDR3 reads CASSQGSRGSHATQYF. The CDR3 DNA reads TGCGCCAGCAGTCAAGGCAGCAGGGGCTCTCATGCGACCCAGTACTTC.

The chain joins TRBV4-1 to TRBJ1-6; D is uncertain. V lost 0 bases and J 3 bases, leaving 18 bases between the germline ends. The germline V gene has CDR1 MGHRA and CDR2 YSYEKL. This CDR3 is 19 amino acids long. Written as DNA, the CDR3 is TGCGCCAGCAGCCAAGATCCGTCTTCTTATCACTACTATAATTCACCCCTCCACTTT. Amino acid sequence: CASSQDPSSYHYYNSPLHF.

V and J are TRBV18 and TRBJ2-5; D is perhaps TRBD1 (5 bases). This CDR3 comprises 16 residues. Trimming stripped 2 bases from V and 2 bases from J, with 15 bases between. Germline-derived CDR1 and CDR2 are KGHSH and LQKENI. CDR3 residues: CASSPYLGAEQETQYF. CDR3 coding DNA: TGTGCCAGCTCACCATACCTTGGGGCGGAGCAAGAGACCCAGTACTTC.

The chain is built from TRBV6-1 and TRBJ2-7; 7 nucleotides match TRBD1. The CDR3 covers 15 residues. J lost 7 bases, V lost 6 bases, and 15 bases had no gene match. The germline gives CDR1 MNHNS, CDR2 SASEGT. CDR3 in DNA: TGTGCCAGCAGACAGCGGACAGGTTGGGTGGGGGAGCAGTACTTC. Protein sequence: CASRQRTGWVGEQYF.

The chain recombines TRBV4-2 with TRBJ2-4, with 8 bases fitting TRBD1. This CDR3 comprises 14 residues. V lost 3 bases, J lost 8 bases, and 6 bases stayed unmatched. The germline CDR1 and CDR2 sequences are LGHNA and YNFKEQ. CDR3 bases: TGTGCCAGCAGCCAGGCAGGGGGCCGGGACATTCAGTACTTC. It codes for CASSQAGGRDIQYF.

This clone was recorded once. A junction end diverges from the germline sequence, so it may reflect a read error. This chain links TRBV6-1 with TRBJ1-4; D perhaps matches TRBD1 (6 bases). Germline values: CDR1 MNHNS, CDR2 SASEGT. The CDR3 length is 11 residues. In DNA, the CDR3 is TGTGCCAGTAGAGATAAGTGGGGGCGAATTTTT. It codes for CASRDKWGRIF.

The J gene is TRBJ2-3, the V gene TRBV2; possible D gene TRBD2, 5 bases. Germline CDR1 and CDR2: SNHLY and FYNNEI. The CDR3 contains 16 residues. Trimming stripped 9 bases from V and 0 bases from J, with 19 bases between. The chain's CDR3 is CASLRETAASTDTQYF. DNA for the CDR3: TGTGCCAGTCTTAGGGAGACGGCCGCTAGCACAGATACGCAGTATTTT.

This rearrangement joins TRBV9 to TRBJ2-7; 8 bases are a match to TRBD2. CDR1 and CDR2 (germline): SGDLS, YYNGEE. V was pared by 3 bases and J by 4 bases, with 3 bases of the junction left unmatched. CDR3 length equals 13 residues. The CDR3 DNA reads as TGTGCCAGCAGCGCCGGGAGGGGGTACGAGCAGTACTTC. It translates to CASSAGRGYEQYF. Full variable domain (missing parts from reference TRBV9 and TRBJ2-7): DSGVTQTPKHLITATGQRVTLRCSPRSGDLSVYWYQQSLDQGLQFLIQYYNGEERAKGNILERFSAQQFPDLHSELNLSSLELGDSALYFCASSAGRGYEQYFGPGTRLTVT.

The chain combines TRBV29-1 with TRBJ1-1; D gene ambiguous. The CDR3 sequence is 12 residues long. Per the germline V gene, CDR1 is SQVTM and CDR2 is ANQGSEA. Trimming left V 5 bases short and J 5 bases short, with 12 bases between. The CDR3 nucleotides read TGCAGCGTTTCTGAGGGCGTGACTGAAGCTTTCTTT. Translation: CSVSEGVTEAFF.